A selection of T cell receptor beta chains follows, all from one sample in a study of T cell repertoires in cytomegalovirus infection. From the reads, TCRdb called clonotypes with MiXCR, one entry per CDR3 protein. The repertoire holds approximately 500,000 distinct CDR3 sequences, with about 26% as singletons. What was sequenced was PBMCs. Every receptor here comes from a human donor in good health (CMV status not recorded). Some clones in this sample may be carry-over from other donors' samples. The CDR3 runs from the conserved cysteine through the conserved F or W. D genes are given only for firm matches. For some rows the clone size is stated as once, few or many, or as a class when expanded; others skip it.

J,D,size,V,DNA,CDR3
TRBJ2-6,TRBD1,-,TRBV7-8,TGTGCCAGCAGTCAGGGACAGATATCTGGGGCCAACGTCCTGACTTTC,CASSQGQISGANVLTF
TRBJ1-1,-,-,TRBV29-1,TGCAGCGTTGATGTGGGCCGTTATTACACTGAAGCTTTCTTT,CSVDVGRYYTEAFF
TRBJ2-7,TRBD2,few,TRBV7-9,TGTGCCAGCAGCTCCTATATGACTAGCGGGAGAGACGAGCAGTACTTC,CASSSYMTSGRDEQYF
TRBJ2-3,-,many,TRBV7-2,TGTGCCAGCAGCTTAGTGGGACCCAATACGCAGTATTTT,CASSLVGPNTQYF
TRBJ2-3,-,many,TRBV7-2,TGTGCCAGCAGCGCCTCCGGAACCGCTTCATATACGCAGTATTTT,CASSASGTASYTQYF
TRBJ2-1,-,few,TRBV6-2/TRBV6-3,TGTGCCAGCAGTTACTTGGCGGCACCACAGTTCTTC,CASSYLAAPQFF
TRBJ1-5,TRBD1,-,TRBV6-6,TGTGCCAGCAGTCGACTACAGGGGATCGATCAGCCCCAGCATTTT,CASSRLQGIDQPQHF
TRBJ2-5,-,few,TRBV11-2,TGTGCCAGCAGCCCAACCGGGACAATCATCGAGACCCAGTACTTC,CASSPTGTIIETQYF
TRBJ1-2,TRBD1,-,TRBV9,TGTGCCAGCAGCGTTATGGACAGGACCGCAGGCTACACCTTC,CASSVMDRTAGYTF
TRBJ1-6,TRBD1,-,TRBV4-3,TGCGCCAGCAGCCAAGATCCAACAGGGGACAATTCACCCCTCCACTTT,CASSQDPTGDNSPLHF
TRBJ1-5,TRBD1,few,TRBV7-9,TGTGCCAGCAGCTCAGGGACAGGGAATTCGGGTAGCAATCAGCCCCAGCATTTT,CASSSGTGNSGSNQPQHF
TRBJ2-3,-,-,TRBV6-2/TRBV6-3,TGTGCCAGCAGTTACTCGGGAGAGTCCACAGATACGCAGTATTTT,CASSYSGESTDTQYF
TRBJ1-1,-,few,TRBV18,TGTGCCAGCTCACCACGGGGACAGAACACTGAAGCTTTCTTT,CASSPRGQNTEAFF
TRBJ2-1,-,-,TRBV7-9,TGTGCCAGCAGCCCCTGGAGGGGGTCGCGGCGGGAGCAGTTCTTC,CASSPWRGSRREQFF
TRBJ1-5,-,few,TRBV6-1,TGTGCCAGCAGTGACGGGTGGGGGAGTCAGCCCCAGCATTTT,CASSDGWGSQPQHF
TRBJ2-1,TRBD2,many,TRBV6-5,TGTGCCAGCAGCCACTCCCGACTAGCGGGAAATGAGCAGTTCTTC,CASSHSRLAGNEQFF
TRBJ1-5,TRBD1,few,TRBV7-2,TGTGCCAGCAGCCGTGGACAGGGTTATCAGCCCCAGCATTTT,CASSRGQGYQPQHF
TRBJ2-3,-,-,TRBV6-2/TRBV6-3,TGTGCCAGCAGCTGGCTGGGGTTCACAGATACGCAGTATTTT,CASSWLGFTDTQYF
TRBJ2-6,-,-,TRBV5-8,TGTGCCAGCAGCTCCTCCGGGACACACTCTGGGGCCAACGTCCTGACTTTC,CASSSSGTHSGANVLTF
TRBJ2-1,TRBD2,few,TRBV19,TGTGCCAGTAGTATTGGCCTAGCGGGAAGGAATGAGCAGTTCTTC,CASSIGLAGRNEQFF
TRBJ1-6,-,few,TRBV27,TGTGCCAGCAGGACTAACTTCGGTTCACCCTCGGGACCTTATAATTCACCCCTCCACTTT,CASRTNFGSPSGPYNSPLHF
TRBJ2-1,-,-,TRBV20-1,TGCAGTGCTAGAGGGGGAGGATACCTCAATGAGCAGTTCTTC,CSARGGGYLNEQFF
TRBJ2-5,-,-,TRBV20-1,TGCAGTGCTAGAGATCCCCAGGGGTTTCGACAAGAGACCCAGTACTTC,CSARDPQGFRQETQYF
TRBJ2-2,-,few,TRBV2,TGTGCCAGCAGTGAATGGGGAATAGGAACCGGGGAGCTGTTTTTT,CASSEWGIGTGELFF
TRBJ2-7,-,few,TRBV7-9,TGTGCCAGCAGCTTAATGTCCCTCTCGAGCTTTCCCTACGAGCAGTACTTC,CASSLMSLSSFPYEQYF
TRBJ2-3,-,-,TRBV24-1,TGTGCCACCAGTGACCCCCGACAGAACACAGATACGCAGTATTTT,CATSDPRQNTDTQYF
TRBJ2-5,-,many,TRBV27,TGTGCCAGCAGTCGAACTCGAAACTTACGGGAGACCCAGTACTTC,CASSRTRNLRETQYF
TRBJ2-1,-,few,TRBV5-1,TGCGCCAGCAGCTTGCAGGCCCGCGTCAATGATGAGCAGTTCTTC,CASSLQARVNDEQFF
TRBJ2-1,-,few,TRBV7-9,TGTGCCAGCAATACAGCTCCTGGGTACAATGAGCAGTTCTTC,CASNTAPGYNEQFF
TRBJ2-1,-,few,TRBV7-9,TGTGCCAGCAGCTCCCCAAGGGGATTGGGGGCGCGGAATGAGCAGTTCTTC,CASSSPRGLGARNEQFF
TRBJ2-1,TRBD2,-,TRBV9,TGTGCCAGCAGCCACTCCGGGACTAGCGGGGGGGAGCAGTTCTTC,CASSHSGTSGGEQFF
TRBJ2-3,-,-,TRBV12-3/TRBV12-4,TGTGCCAGCAGCAGTGGAAACGCAGATACGCAGTATTTT,CASSSGNADTQYF
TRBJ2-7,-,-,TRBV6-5,TGTGCCAGCAGTATCACTCCCCTCGCAAGACTAGAAACCTACGAGCAGTACTTC,CASSITPLARLETYEQYF
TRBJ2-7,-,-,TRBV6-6,TGTGCCAGCAGTACGCAAGCGGGCGCGTCCTACGAGCAGTACTTC,CASSTQAGASYEQYF